Each of the 18 T cell receptor beta chains below was sequenced from the same sample in a study of blood T cell repertoires in COVID-19. Clones were sequenced by immunoSEQ multiplex PCR, and TCRdb holds only the in-frame ones, with some missing. The data contain around 60,000 clones, roughly four fifths of them singletons. The sequenced sample was peripheral blood. The source of these receptors is a man between 50 and 59 years old with COVID-19, enrolled during active disease.

The rearrangement joins TRBV2 to TRBJ2-3, with D possibly matching TRBD2 (6 bases). V lost 7 bases to trimming and J lost 6 bases, with 20 bases between them. The CDR3 spans 15 residues. Germline values: CDR1 SNHLY, CDR2 FYNNEI. CDR3 coding DNA: TGTGCCAGCATAAGAGAGGCGACTAGGTACGATACGCAGTATTTT. Protein: CASIREATRYDTQYF. The full variable domain, completed using reference TRBV2 and TRBJ2-3, is EPEVTQTPSHQVTQMGQEVILRCVPISNHLYFYWYRQILGQKVEFLVSFYNNEISEKSEIFDDQFSVERPDGSNFTLKIRSTKLEDSAMYFCASIREATRYDTQYFGPGTRLTVL.

This sequence joins TRBV5-1 and TRBJ2-7; D not certain. Trimming cost V 4 bases and J 4 bases, with 12 bases left between them. Germline V CDR1 and CDR2: SGHRS, YFSETQ. This CDR3 is 13 amino acids long. The CDR3 coding sequence is TGCGCCAGCAGCCTCCGATCGGGTTACGAGCAGTACTTC. Translating gives CASSLRSGYEQYF.

The V call is TRBV29-1, the J call TRBJ2-5, with 8 bases fitting TRBD2. The trim removed 7 bases at V and 5 bases at J, leaving 12 bases unmatched. The CDR3 has 14 residues. Germline CDR1 and CDR2: SQVTM and ANQGSEA. The CDR3 DNA follows: TGCAGCGGGTATAGCGGGAAGGGTTGGGAGACCCAGTACTTC. It translates to CSGYSGKGWETQYF.

The genes are TRBV7-2 and TRBJ2-2, with D possibly TRBD1 on 5 matching bases. CDR1 SGHTA and CDR2 FQGNSA come from the germline V gene. The CDR3 runs 15 residues. Trimming removed 5 bases from V and 0 bases from J, with 10 bases in between. CDR3 region: CASSPDRSNTGELFF. Written as DNA, the CDR3 is TGTGCCAGCAGCCCAGACAGATCGAACACCGGGGAGCTGTTTTTT.

This chain connects TRBV10-2 to TRBJ1-3, with TRBD1 as a possible D gene (5 bases). There are 17 residues in the CDR3. The germline V and J ends were trimmed by 3 bases and 2 bases, with 17 bases remaining between them. CDR1 is WSHSY, CDR2 SAAADI, per germline. CDR3 nucleotide sequence: TGCGCCAGCAGTGAATCCAAGTCGCAGGGAACTGGAAACACCATATATTTT. Translating it yields CASSESKSQGTGNTIYF.

J is TRBJ1-5 and V is TRBV19, with TRBD1 matching 10 bases. The CDR3 sequence is 13 residues long. V was pared by 7 bases and J by 5 bases, with 2 bases of the junction left unmatched. The germline CDR1 and CDR2 sequences are LNHDA and SQIVND (reference sequence). CDR3 amino acids: CASKDRGDQPQHF. The CDR3 coding sequence is TGTGCCAGTAAGGACAGGGGGGATCAGCCCCAGCATTTT.

The V and J genes are TRBV5-4 and TRBJ1-1; 8 positions agree with TRBD1. The CDR3 extends over 15 amino acids. V was clipped by 4 bases and J by 4 bases; unmatched bases: 9. The germline V gene has CDR1 SGHNT and CDR2 YYREEE (reference sequence). For the CDR3, the DNA is TGTGCCAGCAGCCCCCGTGGACAGGGTGGCACTGAAGCTTTCTTT. Its protein product is CASSPRGQGGTEAFF.

The chain couples TRBV5-1 to TRBJ1-4; 7 nucleotides line up with TRBD1. The CDR3 length is 16 residues. J lost 8 bases, V lost 0 bases, and 10 bases had no gene match. CDR1 SGHRS and CDR2 YFSETQ come from the germline V gene. As DNA, the CDR3 is TGCGCCAGCAGCTTGGCCCAGAGACAGGGCCGCGAAAAACTGTTTTTT. Its translation is CASSLAQRQGREKLFF.

The genes are TRBV7-9 and TRBJ2-6; 7 bases align to TRBD2. The trim removed 1 base at V and 0 bases at J, leaving 9 bases unmatched. The CDR3 totals 19 residues. The germline V gene encodes CDR1 SEHNR and CDR2 FQNEAQ (reference sequence). The chain's CDR3 is CASSLVEGGLNSGANVLTF. CDR3 bases: TGTGCCAGCAGCTTAGTAGAGGGAGGGCTTAACTCTGGGGCCAACGTCCTGACTTTC.

The J gene is TRBJ1-5, the V gene TRBV28; 7 positions agree with TRBD1. Germline V CDR1 and CDR2: MDHEN, SYDVKM. The CDR3 contains 13 residues. V shed 7 bases, J shed 6 bases, and the junction held 6 bases outside the gene matches. CDR3 nucleotides: TGTGCCAGCACTAGGGACAGCGCTCAGCCCCAGCATTTT. It specifies CASTRDSAQPQHF. The entire variable domain, with the rest obtained from reference TRBV28 and TRBJ1-5, is as follows: DVKVTQSSRYLVKRTGEKVFLECVQDMDHENMFWYRQDPGLGLRLIYFSYDVKMKEKGDIPEGYSVSREKKERFSLILESASTNQTSMYLCASTRDSAQPQHFGDGTRLSIL.

J is TRBJ2-1 and V is TRBV27; D is perhaps TRBD1 (6 bases). The V end lost 5 bases, the J end lost 4 bases, and 18 bases lay between the germline ends. Germline-derived CDR1 and CDR2 are MNHEY and SMNVEV (reference sequence). The CDR3 loop spans 16 amino acids. The CDR3 nucleotides read TGTGCCAGCAGTCCCCGTTCAGGGGTTTTTTACAATGAGCAGTTCTTC. Its translation is CASSPRSGVFYNEQFF.

The rearrangement uses TRBV21-1 and TRBJ1-5; the table's D call of TRBD1 was not tested on the DNA. TRBV21-1 is tagged as a pseudogene. This CDR3 has 14 residues. DNA of the CDR3: TGTGCCAGCAGTAAGACAGGGGACAATCAGCCCCAGCATTTT. This gives the protein CASSKTGDNQPQHF.

The gene calls are TRBV11-3 and TRBJ2-7, with D possibly being TRBD2 (6 bases). Trimming left V 8 bases short and J 0 bases short, with 14 bases between. The germline V gene encodes CDR1 SGHNT and CDR2 YENEEA. This CDR3 is 14 amino acids long. As DNA, the CDR3 is TGTGCCAGCTCCGGGGGACGGAGCTCCTACGAGCAGTACTTC. Translated, it gives CASSGGRSSYEQYF.

The chain combines TRBV6-6 with TRBJ2-4, with a possible D match to TRBD2 (5 bases). V was pared by 8 bases and J by 9 bases, with 20 bases between. The length of the CDR3 is 14 residues. Germline V gives CDR1 MNHNY, CDR2 SVGAGI (reference sequence). The CDR3 DNA follows: TGTGCCAGCTGCCGGGAAACCCGAGGCGGCATTCAGTACTTC. Protein: CASCRETRGGIQYF.

CDR3 loop: CASSPLTGGENSPLHF. The CDR3, as DNA: TGTGCCAGCTCACCACTGACAGGGGGCGAAAATTCACCCCTCCACTTT. The chain has TRBV18 and TRBJ1-6; 10 bases line up with TRBD1. V dropped 1 base and J dropped 7; count of bases not matched to a gene: 4. The CDR3 is made up of 16 amino acids. Germline CDR1 KGHSH, CDR2 LQKENI.

The CDR3 region has the DNA TGTGCCAGCAGTTCGACAGGGTTTGGACCCTACGAGCAGTACTTC. It specifies CASSSTGFGPYEQYF. The chain is built from TRBV27 and TRBJ2-7; 7 bases are a match to TRBD1. The CDR3 has 15 amino acids. Germline V gene sequence: CDR1 MNHEY, CDR2 SMNVEV (reference sequence). The trim removed 4 bases at V and 2 bases at J, leaving 8 bases unmatched.

The chain joins TRBV7-9 to TRBJ1-5, with 7 nucleotides matching TRBD1. The CDR3 loop spans 15 amino acids. Looked up from germline, CDR1 is SEHNR and CDR2 is FQNEAQ (reference sequence). V shed 2 bases and J 4 bases; nucleotides not matched to a gene: 5. Here the CDR3 DNA reads TGTGCCAGCAGCTTATTCGGGACAGAGAATCAGCCCCAGCATTTT. Its protein product is CASSLFGTENQPQHF.

This sequence joins TRBV27 and TRBJ2-1; possibly TRBD1 for D (5 bases). Trimming stripped 10 bases from V and 4 bases from J, with 17 bases between. The CDR3 contains 14 residues. Germline CDR1 and CDR2: MNHEY and SMNVEV (reference sequence). CDR3: CATTPLSGYNEQFF. In DNA, the CDR3 is TGTGCCACCACCCCCCTTTCAGGGTACAATGAGCAGTTCTTC.